This record looks at one T cell receptor beta chain sequence and its context. The target of this receptor is not known. No base quality information exists; no much larger clone differs at one position. Libraries were built with the immunoSEQ multiplex PCR assay. From pancreatic genomic DNA, the TCRbeta CDR3 region along with adjacent sequences was amplified and then sequenced. In the original analysis: Productive clonality and productive rearrangement counts were measured along with repertoire diversity, which was expressed as a mean normalized Shannon-Wiener index. The nonparametric Mann-Whitney U test was used to compare repertoire metrics between the control and chronic pancreatitis groups. A clonotype counted as shared when its CDR3beta sequence had identical amino acid composition and length across subjects. TCRdb provides this immuneACCESS table in a form limited to in-frame rearrangements. Some clones are lacking; in checked studies, under half of them reflect an unresolved V gene, and why the rest are absent is not known. Clonal size and the V and J genes are those of that table, whereas D and trimming came from the DNA. In this sample the table shows around 6,200 clones, around three quarters of which occur a single time. The ten largest make up approximately 7.4% of the sample.

Pancreas tissue with chronic pancreatitis was obtained from patients having total pancreatectomy with islet autotransplantation (TPIAT). The chronic pancreatitis patients who were included had no known history of diabetes. For TCRbeta sequencing, genomic DNA was pulled straight from bulk pancreas tissue, skipping any T cell sorting. Pancreas tissues from patients and organ donors were collected consecutively at two US centers. The sample belongs to a study of immune characteristics of hereditary and idiopathic chronic pancreatitis. As for the study more broadly: Local pancreatic immune cells and TCRbeta repertoires were profiled in hereditary and idiopathic chronic pancreatitis and were compared with control organ donor pancreases. TCRbeta sequencing was performed on four or five control pancreases, under 10 hereditary chronic pancreatitis pancreases and roughly six idiopathic chronic pancreatitis pancreases. Minimal in vitro experimental manipulation of pancreas-infiltrating T cells was the reason the gDNA-based approach was selected. The study at large found these results: Compared with controls, TCRbeta repertoire diversity was significantly higher and clonality was lower in both chronic pancreatitis groups. Chronic pancreatitis caused by alcohol use was excluded from the study. Among approximately 13 chronic pancreatitis patients, a positive correlation was found between numbers of productive TCR rearrangements and disease severity scores. Because patient tissue could be obtained only at the time of TPIAT, differences in disease duration may have affected the immune findings.

Specimen: pancreas tissue with hereditary chronic pancreatitis. This sequence originates from a human donor with chronic pancreatitis.

The CDR3 protein: CASSYSQGAKADTQYF. The nucleotide sequence reads TGTGCCAGCAGTTACTCCCAGGGGGCGAAGGCAGATACGCAGTATTTT. Here the chain combines TRBV6-5 and TRBJ2-3, and 8 bases in between align with TRBD1. The CDR3 sequence holds 16 residues, the cysteine and phenylalanine included. Kept here is only the CDR3 DNA, which spans 48 bases and is read in frame from base 1. Taken from the germline V gene, the CDR1 and CDR2 loops are MNHEY and SVGAGI. V loses 0 bases at its end and J loses 4 bases; junction bases beyond the gene matches: 6.